The 10 T cell receptor beta chains below all came from one sample that was sequenced in a study of blood T cell repertoires in COVID-19. Sequencing used immunoSEQ multiplex PCR; TCRdb keeps in-frame clones, though not all of them. This sample has 360,000 or so clones; approximately 91% occur once, and the top ten carry over 0.9%. Sequenced input: PBMCs or T cells enriched from blood (not recorded which). All receptors come from a woman in her twenties or thirties who had been exposed to COVID-19.

This clone appeared a single time. This chain joins TRBV11-3 and TRBJ2-1, with a tentative D call TRBD2 (5 bases). This CDR3 is 16 amino acids long. The V gene's germline CDR1 is SGHNT and CDR2 YENEEA. Trimming pared 0 bases from V and 6 bases from J, leaving 15 bases between. CDR3 amino acids: CASSLDVGVYGNEQFF. Written as DNA, the CDR3 is TGTGCCAGCAGCTTAGATGTCGGGGTTTATGGCAATGAGCAGTTCTTC.

This chain connects TRBV27 to TRBJ1-4; D gene uncertain. The CDR3 is 15 amino acids. Germline-derived CDR1 and CDR2 are MNHEY and SMNVEV (reference sequence). V gave up 6 bases and J gave up 5 bases, with 16 bases separating them. The CDR3 region has the DNA TGTGCCAGCAGCCTCTTAACAGCCTTAAATGAAAAACTGTTTTTT. Encoded protein: CASSLLTALNEKLFF.

The genes are TRBV29-1 and TRBJ1-2, with no clear D. The CDR3 has 12 residues. V gave up 4 bases and J gave up 4 bases, with 10 bases separating them. Germline CDR1 is SQVTM and CDR2 is ANQGSEA. This CDR3 is CSVVSSVYGYTF. The CDR3 bases are TGCAGCGTTGTATCTAGTGTCTATGGCTACACCTTC. Supplemented by reference TRBV29-1 and TRBJ1-2, the full variable domain reads SAVISQKPSRDICQRGTSLTIQCQVDSQVTMMFWYRQQPGQSLTLIATANQGSEATYESGFVIDKFPISRPNLTFSTLTVSNMSPEDSSIYLCSVVSSVYGYTFGSGTRLTVV.

The gene calls are TRBV24-1 and TRBJ1-5; TRBD1 is a possible D gene (6 bases). V lost 7 bases and J 1 base, leaving 10 bases between the germline ends. CDR1 and CDR2 from the germline V gene are KGHDR and SFDVKD. The CDR3 sequence is 14 residues long. The CDR3 DNA reads as TGTGCCACCAGCCTCACAGGGAGCAATCAGCCCCAGCATTTT. Its protein is CATSLTGSNQPQHF.

The chain couples TRBV30 to TRBJ1-2; TRBD1 aligns across 8 bases. V gave up 3 bases and J gave up 5 bases; unmatched junction bases: 11. Germline assignment: CDR1 GTSNPN and CDR2 SVGIG (reference sequence). The CDR3 is 15 residues long. The CDR3 DNA reads as TGTGCCTGGAGCGGATCCGGACAGGGAGGTTATGGCTACACCTTC. Translating it yields CAWSGSGQGGYGYTF.

In its sample, this clone was seen once. This chain's CDR3 is CASSVKPGQRNTEAFF. CDR3 nucleotide sequence: TGTGCCAGCAGCGTAAAACCGGGACAGAGGAACACTGAAGCTTTCTTT. The V call is TRBV9, the J call TRBJ1-1, with TRBD1 matching over 7 bases. Germline V gene sequence: CDR1 SGDLS, CDR2 YYNGEE. V lost 1 base to trimming and J lost 1 base; unmatched junction nucleotides: 7. This CDR3 is 16 amino acids long.

This clone was found a few times. The rearrangement uses TRBV7-9 and TRBJ1-2; 10 bases line up with TRBD1. The CDR3 extends over 13 amino acids. Germline lookup yields CDR1 SEHNR and CDR2 FQNEAQ (reference sequence). V trimming: 8 bases; J trimming: 5 bases; junction bases outside the gene matches: 5. The CDR3 spells CASSRQGAYGYTF. The DNA for the CDR3 is TGTGCCAGCTCTAGACAGGGGGCTTATGGCTACACCTTC.

The chain joins TRBV28 to TRBJ2-2, with unresolved D. The CDR3 is 15 residues long. CDR1 MDHEN and CDR2 SYDVKM come from the germline V gene. Trimming pared 3 bases from V and 0 bases from J, leaving 8 bases between. The CDR3 DNA is TGTGCCAGCAGTTTCGACATCGCGAACACCGGGGAGCTGTTTTTT. This sequence encodes CASSFDIANTGELFF. Based on the CDR3 plus reference TRBV28 and TRBJ2-2, the full variable domain is DVKVTQSSRYLVKRTGEKVFLECVQDMDHENMFWYRQDPGLGLRLIYFSYDVKMKEKGDIPEGYSVSREKKERFSLILESASTNQTSMYLCASSFDIANTGELFFGEGSRLTVL.

This clone was seen just once. The chain recombines TRBV10-1 with TRBJ2-2, with D possibly TRBD1 on 6 matching bases. Trimming removed 2 bases from V and 0 bases from J, with 22 bases in between. CDR1 and CDR2 from the germline V gene are WNHNN and SYGVQD (reference sequence). The CDR3 consists of 20 residues. CDR3 loop: CASSEGQGLIVGANTGELFF. The CDR3 DNA reads TGCGCCAGCAGTGAGGGGCAGGGGCTCATAGTGGGAGCGAACACCGGGGAGCTGTTTTTT.

The CDR3 region is CASSFWSPLTGHSYNEQFF. For the CDR3, the DNA is TGTGCCAGCAGCTTTTGGTCCCCGCTGACAGGCCACTCCTACAATGAGCAGTTCTTC. This chain uses TRBV12-1 with TRBJ2-1; the table's TRBD1 call for D was not verified on the DNA. TRBV12-1 is described as a pseudogene. The CDR3 has 19 residues.